This T cell receptor (beta chain) comes out of a study of cytomegalovirus exposure and HLA in healthy donors. Across the study: Genotyping showed around 80% of approximately 430 donors falling in the Caucasian-associated ancestry cluster.

A multiplex PCR was run with 60 Vbeta primers and 13 Jbeta primers. The protocol was immunoSEQ multiplex PCR, while the TCRdb copy is restricted to in-frame clones and leaves out a portion. The sample lists around 97,000 clones; 73% were seen once. Trimming stripped 6 bases from V and 6 bases from J, with 28 bases between. CDR3 length: 18 residues. Germline lookup yields CDR1 MGHDK and CDR2 SYGVNS. Study results and caveats: Later analysis indicated greater clonal expansion among HLA-associated TCR beta chains than among equally common other chains. HLA-A and HLA-B allele assignments for most subjects were reportedly predicted accurately using TCR beta sequences.

A remark on this clone: Its antigen is not known.

The specimen sequenced was PBMCs. This TCR was recovered from a man between 40 and 49 years old in good health and CMV-seronegative. The V call is TRBV25-1, the J call TRBJ2-3; the D gene is possibly TRBD1 (5 bases). The CDR3 coding sequence is TGTGCCAGCAGCCCCTTGGTGGGAAGGGGCTTTGTGGCCGATACGCAGTATTTT. Translated, it gives CASSPLVGRGFVADTQYF.